Listed below are T cell receptor beta chains from one sample, sequenced in a study of regulatory T cells in long-lasting Graves disease. TCRdb itself ran the multiplex PCR reads through MiXCR, one entry per CDR3 protein. Of 450,000 to 650,000 distinct CDR3 sequences in the sample, 15% to 20% were seen once. These data were likewise used in another study, on T cells in Graves' hyperthyroidism and ophthalmopathy.

Material: peripheral blood mononuclear cells (PBMCs), obtained at new diagnosis, from a patient treated with antithyroid drugs. These receptors all come from a woman aged 35-60 years with Graves disease. The CDR3 runs from the conserved cysteine through the conserved F or W. D genes are given only for firm matches. A row's size may be missing; if present it is once, few, many or a size class.

D gene: TRBD2; clone size: NA; V gene: TRBV9; J gene: TRBJ2-2; CDR3 DNA: TGTGCCAGCAGCTCTCGACTAGCGGGGGGGTCGAACACCGGGGAGCTGTTTTTT; CDR3 protein: CASSSRLAGGSNTGELFF
D gene: NA; clone size: many; V gene: TRBV11-2; J gene: TRBJ2-5; CDR3 DNA: TGTGCCAGCAGCTTGGGTTTGGAAGAGACCCAGTACTTC; CDR3 protein: CASSLGLEETQYF
D gene: NA; clone size: NA; V gene: TRBV19; J gene: TRBJ1-1; CDR3 DNA: TGTGCCAGTAGTCCCCGGTACGGGGAAGGTGAAGCTTTCTTT; CDR3 protein: CASSPRYGEGEAFF
D gene: NA; clone size: NA; V gene: TRBV5-4; J gene: TRBJ1-4; CDR3 DNA: TGTGCCAGCAGCTTGGGGCAAGGGGTTAATGAAAAACTGTTTTTT; CDR3 protein: CASSLGQGVNEKLFF
D gene: NA; clone size: few; V gene: TRBV25-1; J gene: TRBJ2-7; CDR3 DNA: TGTGCCAGCAGTGAAATGGAGGGGACCTACGAGCAGTACTTC; CDR3 protein: CASSEMEGTYEQYF
D gene: NA; clone size: many; V gene: TRBV7-2; J gene: TRBJ2-2; CDR3 DNA: TGTGCCAGCAGCTTCGACAGATCGAACACCGGGGAGCTGTTTTTT; CDR3 protein: CASSFDRSNTGELFF
D gene: NA; clone size: NA; V gene: TRBV5-1; J gene: TRBJ1-3; CDR3 DNA: TGCGCCAGCAGCTTGGAACAGGGTTTTGGAAACACCATATATTTT; CDR3 protein: CASSLEQGFGNTIYF
D gene: TRBD2; clone size: few; V gene: TRBV10-3; J gene: TRBJ2-7; CDR3 DNA: TGTGCCATCAGTGTACTAGCGGGGGCCCCCACCTACGAGCAGTACTTC; CDR3 protein: CAISVLAGAPTYEQYF
D gene: NA; clone size: many; V gene: TRBV29-1; J gene: TRBJ2-3; CDR3 DNA: TGCAGCGTTGAATTGACGGACTCCACAGATACGCAGTATTTT; CDR3 protein: CSVELTDSTDTQYF
D gene: NA; clone size: many; V gene: TRBV29-1; J gene: TRBJ2-7; CDR3 DNA: TGCAGCGTGCGATGGGGAGGCGAGCAGTACTTC; CDR3 protein: CSVRWGGEQYF
D gene: NA; clone size: many; V gene: TRBV12-3/TRBV12-4; J gene: TRBJ1-4; CDR3 DNA: TGTGCCAGCAGCCCCGAAGGGTTCAGGGTAAAACTGTTTTTT; CDR3 protein: CASSPEGFRVKLFF
D gene: TRBD1; clone size: many; V gene: TRBV20-1; J gene: TRBJ2-3; CDR3 DNA: TGCAGTGCTCGAACCGGGACAGCAATTTCAGATACGCAGTATTTT; CDR3 protein: CSARTGTAISDTQYF
D gene: NA; clone size: few; V gene: TRBV6-2/TRBV6-3; J gene: TRBJ1-1; CDR3 DNA: TGTGCCAGCAGTTACTCGTCTCCTGTCCAACCAGCTTTCTTT; CDR3 protein: CASSYSSPVQPAFF
D gene: NA; clone size: NA; V gene: TRBV27; J gene: TRBJ2-3; CDR3 DNA: TGTGCCAGCAGATGGATGTGGGGGAGCACAGATACGCAGTATTTT; CDR3 protein: CASRWMWGSTDTQYF
D gene: TRBD2; clone size: NA; V gene: TRBV27; J gene: TRBJ2-1; CDR3 DNA: TGTGCCAGCAAGCTAGCGGGGGGCCATGAGCAGTTCTTC; CDR3 protein: CASKLAGGHEQFF
D gene: NA; clone size: few; V gene: TRBV29-1; J gene: TRBJ2-4; CDR3 DNA: TGCAGCGTTGGCTCCGGGGGAGCGGCCAAAAACATTCAGTACTTC; CDR3 protein: CSVGSGGAAKNIQYF
D gene: TRBD2; clone size: NA; V gene: TRBV5-4; J gene: TRBJ2-7; CDR3 DNA: TGTGCCACCAGGACTAGCGGGACCCAGCAGTACTTC; CDR3 protein: CATRTSGTQQYF
D gene: TRBD2; clone size: few; V gene: TRBV7-2; J gene: TRBJ2-3; CDR3 DNA: TGTGCCAGCAGCCTGGGCGGGGGGGCTAGCACAGATACGCAGTATTTT; CDR3 protein: CASSLGGGASTDTQYF
D gene: NA; clone size: many; V gene: TRBV2; J gene: TRBJ1-2; CDR3 DNA: TGTGCCAGCAGAGTGGACACCCCGGCAGGCGGCTACACCTTC; CDR3 protein: CASRVDTPAGGYTF
D gene: NA; clone size: many; V gene: TRBV6-5; J gene: TRBJ1-4; CDR3 DNA: TGTGCCAGCAGTTACGATGGGGGGCCGGGTGGAAAACTGTTTTTT; CDR3 protein: CASSYDGGPGGKLFF